The clone carrying this T cell receptor (beta chain) was seen a few times. Gene names follow the mouse nomenclature. The read comes to an end 1 residue before the CDR3 does, leaving the germline J gene to fill in the end. This sample is part of a study of tissue T cells after allogeneic stem cell transplantation. Method: immunoSEQ multiplex PCR; TCRdb's copy keeps in-frame clones and lacks some. The sample gives roughly 4,000 clones, more than 50% of which show up once; 25% to 30% is in the top ten. Indicated time point: mouse harvest day 7 after allogeneic transplant. Tail vein injection delivered 10^7 T-cell-depleted bone marrow cells and 10^6 splenic CD5+ T cells. The V gene's germline CDR1 is NNHNN and CDR2 SYGAGS (reference sequence). This CDR3 has 13 residues. V lost 5 bases and J lost 0, with 7 bases in between.

Sequencing input: spleen. The rearrangement uses TRBV13-2 and TRBJ2-4; maybe TRBD2 (5 bases). The clonotype originates from a female BALB/c mouse given C57BL/6 T cells with graft-versus-host disease after an allogeneic hematopoietic cell transplant. CDR3 sequence reads: CASGGLSQNTLYF. Partial CDR3 DNA: TGTGCCAGCGGAGGACTTAGTCAAAACACCTTGTAC.